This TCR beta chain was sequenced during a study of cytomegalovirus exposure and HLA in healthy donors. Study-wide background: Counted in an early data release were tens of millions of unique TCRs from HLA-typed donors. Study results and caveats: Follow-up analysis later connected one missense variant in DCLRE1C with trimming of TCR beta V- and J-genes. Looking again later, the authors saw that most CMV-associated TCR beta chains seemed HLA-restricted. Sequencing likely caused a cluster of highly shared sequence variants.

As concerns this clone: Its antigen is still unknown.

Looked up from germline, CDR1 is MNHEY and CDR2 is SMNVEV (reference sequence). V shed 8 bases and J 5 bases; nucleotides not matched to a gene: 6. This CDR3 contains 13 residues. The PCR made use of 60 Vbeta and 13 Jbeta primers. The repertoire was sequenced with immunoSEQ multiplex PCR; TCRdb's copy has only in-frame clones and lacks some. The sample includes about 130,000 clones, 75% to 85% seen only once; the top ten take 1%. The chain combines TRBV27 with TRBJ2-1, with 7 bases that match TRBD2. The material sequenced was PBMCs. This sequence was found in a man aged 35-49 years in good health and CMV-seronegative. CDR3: CASRSGINNEQFF. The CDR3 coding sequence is TGTGCCAGCCGCAGCGGGATTAACAATGAGCAGTTCTTC.